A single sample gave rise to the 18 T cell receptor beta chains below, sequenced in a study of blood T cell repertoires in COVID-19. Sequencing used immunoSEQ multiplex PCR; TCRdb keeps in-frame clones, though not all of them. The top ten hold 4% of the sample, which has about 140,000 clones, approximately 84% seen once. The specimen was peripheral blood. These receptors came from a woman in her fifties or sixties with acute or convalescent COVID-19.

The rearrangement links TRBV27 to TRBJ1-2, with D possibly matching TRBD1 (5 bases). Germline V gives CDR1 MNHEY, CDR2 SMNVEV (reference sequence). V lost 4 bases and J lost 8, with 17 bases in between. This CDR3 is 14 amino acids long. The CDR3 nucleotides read TGTGCCAGCAGTTCCGTCGGGGGGTGGGAAGGCTACACCTTC. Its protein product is CASSSVGGWEGYTF.

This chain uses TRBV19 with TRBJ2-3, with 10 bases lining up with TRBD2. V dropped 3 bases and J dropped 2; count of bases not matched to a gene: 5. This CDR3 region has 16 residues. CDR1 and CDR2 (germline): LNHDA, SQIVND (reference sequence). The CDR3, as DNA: TGTGCCAGTAGTATTGGTAGCGGGGGGTTCACAGATACGCAGTATTTT. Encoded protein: CASSIGSGGFTDTQYF.

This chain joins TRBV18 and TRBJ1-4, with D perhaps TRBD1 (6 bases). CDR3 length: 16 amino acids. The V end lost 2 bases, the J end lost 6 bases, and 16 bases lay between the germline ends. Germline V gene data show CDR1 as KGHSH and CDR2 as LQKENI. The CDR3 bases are TGTGCCAGCTCACCAACTTTACAGGGACGGCATGAAAAACTGTTTTTT. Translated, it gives CASSPTLQGRHEKLFF.

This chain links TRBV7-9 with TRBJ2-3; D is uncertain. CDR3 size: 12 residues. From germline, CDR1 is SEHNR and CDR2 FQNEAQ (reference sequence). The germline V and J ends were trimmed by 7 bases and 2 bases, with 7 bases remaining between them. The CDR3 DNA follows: TGTGCCAGCACCCGGGTCACAGATACGCAGTATTTT. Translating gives CASTRVTDTQYF.

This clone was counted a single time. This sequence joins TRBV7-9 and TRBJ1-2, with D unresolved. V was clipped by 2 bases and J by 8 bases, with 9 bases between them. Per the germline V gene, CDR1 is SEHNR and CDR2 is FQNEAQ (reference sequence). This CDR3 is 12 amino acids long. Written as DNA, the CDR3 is TGTGCCAGCAGCTTACCGGGGTACGGCTACACCTTC. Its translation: CASSLPGYGYTF.

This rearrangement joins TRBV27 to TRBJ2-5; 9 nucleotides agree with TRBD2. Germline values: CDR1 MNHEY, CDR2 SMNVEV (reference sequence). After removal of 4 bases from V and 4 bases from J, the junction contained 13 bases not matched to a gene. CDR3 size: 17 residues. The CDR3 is CASSSGNSGSGGETQYF. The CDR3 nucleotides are TGTGCCAGCAGTTCGGGAAATAGCGGGAGTGGAGGAGAGACCCAGTACTTC.

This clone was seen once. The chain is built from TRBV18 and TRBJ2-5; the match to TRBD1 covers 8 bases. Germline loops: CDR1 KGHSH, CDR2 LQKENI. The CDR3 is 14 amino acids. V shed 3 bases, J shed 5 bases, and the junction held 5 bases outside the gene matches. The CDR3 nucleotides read TGTGCCAGCTCACCGAGACAGGGGCCGGAGACCCAGTACTTC. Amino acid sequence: CASSPRQGPETQYF.

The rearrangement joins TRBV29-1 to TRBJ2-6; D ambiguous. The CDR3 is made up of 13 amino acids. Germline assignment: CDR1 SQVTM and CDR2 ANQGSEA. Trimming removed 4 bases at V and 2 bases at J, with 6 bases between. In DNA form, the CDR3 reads TGCAGCGTTGGCGGAGCTGGGGCCAACGTCCTGACTTTC. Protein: CSVGGAGANVLTF. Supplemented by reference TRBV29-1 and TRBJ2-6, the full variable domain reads SAVISQKPSRDICQRGTSLTIQCQVDSQVTMMFWYRQQPGQSLTLIATANQGSEATYESGFVIDKFPISRPNLTFSTLTVSNMSPEDSSIYLCSVGGAGANVLTFGAGSRLTVL.

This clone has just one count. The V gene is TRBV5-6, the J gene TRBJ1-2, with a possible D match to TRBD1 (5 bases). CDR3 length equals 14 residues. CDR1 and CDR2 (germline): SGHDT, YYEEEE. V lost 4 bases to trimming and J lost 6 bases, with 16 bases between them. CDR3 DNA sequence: TGTGCCAGCAGCCATTTCACAGGTTTAAATGGCTACACCTTC. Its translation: CASSHFTGLNGYTF.

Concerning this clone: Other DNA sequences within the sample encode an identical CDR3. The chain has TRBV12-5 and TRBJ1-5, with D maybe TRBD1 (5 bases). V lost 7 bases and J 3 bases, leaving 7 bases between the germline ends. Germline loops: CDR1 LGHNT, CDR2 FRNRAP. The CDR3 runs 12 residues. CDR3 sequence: CASARDNQPQHF. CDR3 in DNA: TGTGCTAGTGCCAGGGACAATCAGCCCCAGCATTTT.

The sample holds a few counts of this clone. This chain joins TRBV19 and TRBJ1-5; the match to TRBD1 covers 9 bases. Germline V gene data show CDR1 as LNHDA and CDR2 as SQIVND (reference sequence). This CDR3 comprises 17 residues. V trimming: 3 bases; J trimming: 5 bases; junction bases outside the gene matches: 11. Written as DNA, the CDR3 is TGTGCCAGTAGTATGGGTTGGCGCGGGACAGGGCATCAGCCCCAGCATTTT. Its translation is CASSMGWRGTGHQPQHF.

The CDR3 is CSVGSGVNQPQHF. The CDR3 nucleotides read TGCAGCGTTGGGTCGGGGGTCAATCAGCCCCAGCATTTT. This chain links TRBV29-1 with TRBJ1-5, with D possibly matching TRBD1 (5 bases). The V gene lost 4 bases and the J gene lost 3 bases, with 10 bases spanning the gap. The CDR3 is 13 amino acids. Per germline, CDR1 SQVTM and CDR2 ANQGSEA.

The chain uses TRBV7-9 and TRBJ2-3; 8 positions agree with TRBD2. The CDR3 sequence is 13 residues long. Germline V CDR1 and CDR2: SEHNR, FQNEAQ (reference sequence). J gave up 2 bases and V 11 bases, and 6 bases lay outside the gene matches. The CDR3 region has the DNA TGTGCCCGGGGGCGGGAGGACACAGATACGCAGTATTTT. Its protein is CARGREDTDTQYF.

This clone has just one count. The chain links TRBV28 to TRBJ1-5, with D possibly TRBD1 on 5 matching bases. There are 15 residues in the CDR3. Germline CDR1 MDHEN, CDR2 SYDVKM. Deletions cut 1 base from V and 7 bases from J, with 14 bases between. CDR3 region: CASSLLQADGQPQHF. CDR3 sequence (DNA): TGTGCCAGCAGTTTATTACAGGCTGACGGCCAGCCCCAGCATTTT.

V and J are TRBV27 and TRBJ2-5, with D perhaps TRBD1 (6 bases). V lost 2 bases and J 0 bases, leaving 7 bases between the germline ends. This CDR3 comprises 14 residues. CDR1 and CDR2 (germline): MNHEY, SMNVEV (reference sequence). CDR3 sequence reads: CASSLGQNQETQYF. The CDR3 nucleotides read TGTGCCAGCAGTTTAGGACAGAACCAAGAGACCCAGTACTTC.

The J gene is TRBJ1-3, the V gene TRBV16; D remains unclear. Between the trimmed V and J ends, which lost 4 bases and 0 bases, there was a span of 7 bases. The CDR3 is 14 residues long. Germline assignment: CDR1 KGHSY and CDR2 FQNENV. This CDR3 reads CASSRGVSGNTIYF. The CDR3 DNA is TGTGCCAGCAGCCGTGGAGTCTCTGGAAACACCATATATTTT.

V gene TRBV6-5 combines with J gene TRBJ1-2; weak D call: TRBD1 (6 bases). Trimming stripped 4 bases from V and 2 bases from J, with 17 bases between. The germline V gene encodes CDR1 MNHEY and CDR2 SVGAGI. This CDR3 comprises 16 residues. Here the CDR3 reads CASSSRPTGLNYGYTF. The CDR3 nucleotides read TGTGCCAGCAGTTCCAGGCCGACAGGACTCAACTATGGCTACACCTTC.

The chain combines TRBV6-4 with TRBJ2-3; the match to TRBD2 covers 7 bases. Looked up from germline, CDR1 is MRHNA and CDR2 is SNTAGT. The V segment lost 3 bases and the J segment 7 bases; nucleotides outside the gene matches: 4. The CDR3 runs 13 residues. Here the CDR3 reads CASSELASYTQYF. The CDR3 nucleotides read TGTGCCAGCAGTGAACTAGCGAGTTATACGCAGTATTTT.